This note documents a single T cell receptor (beta chain) sequence. In its sample, this clone was seen a few times. Its antigen specificity is not known. No qualities accompany the bases; no much larger clone lies one base away. The record originates from a study of brain T cells in children with intractable seizures (dated by TCRdb to about 2021). Study-wide context: A NanoString immunology panel was first used to screen resected brain tissue from around 57 pediatric epilepsy surgery cases for immune gene transcripts. About 70% of the 12 selected surgery cases also had pre-surgery blood sequenced, which left four cases with brain tissue only. What the research found in general, with its limitations: The patients' HCMV serostatus was not known, and viral specificity was inferred solely from CDR3 sequence similarity. Because sequencing depth differed between pre- and post-surgery blood, the absence of clones from the pre-surgery sample may reflect undersampling.

The immunoSEQ assay was used to generate TCR beta chain sequences from genomic DNA. The paper's processing steps were these. CDR3 sequences that did not begin with the conserved framework cysteine at position 104 were removed manually. To get clonality, the normalized Shannon's Diversity Index was subtracted from one, giving values from 0 (maximal diversity) to 1 (oligoclonal). Chi-squared comparison-of-proportions tests were used to check whether the frequency of the same CDR3 differed between samples, for example brain versus blood. Public clonotypes were identified through searches of immuneACCESS, and similarity to known antiviral clonotypes was evaluated with the VDJdb browser. The source is immuneACCESS, and TCRdb retained only in-frame sequences with V and J called. Part of the clones is not carried over; for the studies checked, unresolved V genes explain less than half of this, and the remainder is unexplained. V, J and clone size are taken as reported in that table, and D and trimming were inferred from the DNA itself. The sample table records under 400,000 clones; nearly 95% of these occur just once. The leading ten clones occupy about 5.8% of the sample.

This sample's time point label indicates: blood from clinic visit 5 months post-surgery; TSC patient then seizure free. The surgery cases that showed the highest brain T cell transcript signatures were chosen for TCR beta chain sequencing of brain tissue, and of blood when it was available. Before surgery, the patients had been given at least one anti-epileptic drug. The TCR-sequenced patients were children whose drug-resistant epilepsy was caused by tuberous sclerosis complex, focal cortical dysplasia, Rasmussen encephalitis or hemimegalencephaly. Bulk genomic DNA was isolated from unsorted brain tissue and whole blood using the Monarch genomic DNA purification kit. From the cysteine through the phenylalanine, the CDR3 covers 16 amino acids. Kept here is only the CDR3 DNA, which spans 48 bases and is read in frame from base 1. Sequences MGHRA (CDR1) and YSYEKL (CDR2) are obtained from the germline V gene. V sheds 3 bases and J sheds 1 base, leaving 15 bases between their ends.

The chain couples TRBV4-1 to TRBJ1-2; TRBD1 is perhaps the D gene, given 5 matching bases. This sample comprised peripheral blood, obtained 4 to 5 months after surgery. This sequence was found in a boy under two years old with tuberous sclerosis and intractable seizures. For the CDR3, the sequence is CASSHPRGDRNYGYTF. The nucleotides read TGCGCCAGCAGCCACCCCCGGGGGGACCGTAACTATGGCTACACCTTC.